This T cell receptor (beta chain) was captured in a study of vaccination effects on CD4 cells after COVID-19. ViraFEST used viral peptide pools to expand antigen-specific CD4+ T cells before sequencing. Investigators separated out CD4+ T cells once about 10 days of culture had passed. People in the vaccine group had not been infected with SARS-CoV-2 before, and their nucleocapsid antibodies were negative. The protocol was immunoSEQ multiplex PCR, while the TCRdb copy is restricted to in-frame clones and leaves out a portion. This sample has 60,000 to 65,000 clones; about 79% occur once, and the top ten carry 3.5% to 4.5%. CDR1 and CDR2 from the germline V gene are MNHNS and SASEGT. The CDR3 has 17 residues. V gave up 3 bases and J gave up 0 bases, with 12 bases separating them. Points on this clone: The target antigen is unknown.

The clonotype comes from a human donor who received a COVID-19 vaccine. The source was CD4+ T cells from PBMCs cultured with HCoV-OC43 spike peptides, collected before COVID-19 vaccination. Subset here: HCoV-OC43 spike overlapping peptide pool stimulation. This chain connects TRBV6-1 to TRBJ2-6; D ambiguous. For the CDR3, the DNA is TGTGCCAGCAGTGATCATAGGGCTAGCTCTGGGGCCAACGTCCTGACTTTC. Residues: CASSDHRASSGANVLTF.